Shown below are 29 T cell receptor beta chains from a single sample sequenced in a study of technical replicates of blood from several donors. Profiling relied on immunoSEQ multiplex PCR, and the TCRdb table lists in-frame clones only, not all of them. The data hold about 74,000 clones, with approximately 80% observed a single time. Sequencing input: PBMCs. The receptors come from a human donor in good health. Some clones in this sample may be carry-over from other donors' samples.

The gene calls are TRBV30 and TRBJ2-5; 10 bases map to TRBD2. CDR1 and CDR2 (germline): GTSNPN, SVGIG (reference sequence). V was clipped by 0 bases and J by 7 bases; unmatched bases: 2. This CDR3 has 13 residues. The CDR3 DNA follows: TGTGCCTGGAGTGTGGCTAGCGGGGGGACCCAGTACTTC. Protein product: CAWSVASGGTQYF. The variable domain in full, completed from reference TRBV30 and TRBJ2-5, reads SQTIHQWPATLVQPVGSPLSLECTVEGTSNPNLYWYRQAAGRGLQLLFYSVGIGQISSEVPQNLSASRPQDRQFILSSKKLLLSDSGFYLCAWSVASGGTQYFGPGTRLLVL.

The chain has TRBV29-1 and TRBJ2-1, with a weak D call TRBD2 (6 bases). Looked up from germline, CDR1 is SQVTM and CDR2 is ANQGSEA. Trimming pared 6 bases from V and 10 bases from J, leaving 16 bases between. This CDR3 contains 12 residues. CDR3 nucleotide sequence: TGCAGCGTCACCGGGAGCTCCGCCGAGCAGTTCTTC. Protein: CSVTGSSAEQFF.

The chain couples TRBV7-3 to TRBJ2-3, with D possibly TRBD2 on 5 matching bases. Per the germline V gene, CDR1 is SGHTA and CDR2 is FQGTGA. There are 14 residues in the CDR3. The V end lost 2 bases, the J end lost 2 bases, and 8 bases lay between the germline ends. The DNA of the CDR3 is TGTGCCAGCAGCTTATCAGCGGTCACAGATACGCAGTATTTT. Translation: CASSLSAVTDTQYF.

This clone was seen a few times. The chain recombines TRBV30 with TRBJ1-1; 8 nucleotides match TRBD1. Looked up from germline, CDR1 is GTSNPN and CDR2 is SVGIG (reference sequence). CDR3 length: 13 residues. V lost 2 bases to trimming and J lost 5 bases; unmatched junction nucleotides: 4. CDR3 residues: CAWSLNRGTEAFF. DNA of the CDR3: TGTGCCTGGAGTTTAAACAGGGGGACTGAAGCTTTCTTT.

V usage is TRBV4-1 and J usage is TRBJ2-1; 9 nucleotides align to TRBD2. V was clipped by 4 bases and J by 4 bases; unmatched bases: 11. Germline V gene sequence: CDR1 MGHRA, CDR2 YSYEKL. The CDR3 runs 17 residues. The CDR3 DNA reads TGCGCCAGCAGCCCCGGGGCTAGCGGGACGGAGTACAATGAGCAGTTCTTC. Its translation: CASSPGASGTEYNEQFF.

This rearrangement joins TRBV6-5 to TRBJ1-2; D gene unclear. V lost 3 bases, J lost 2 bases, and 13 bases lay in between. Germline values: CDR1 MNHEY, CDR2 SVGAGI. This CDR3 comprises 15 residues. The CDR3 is CASSYRGTNNYGYTF. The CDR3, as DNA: TGTGCCAGCAGTTATCGGGGAACGAACAACTATGGCTACACCTTC.

The CDR3 reads CASSLDRGSNEQYF. CDR3 in DNA: TGTGCCAGCAGTCTGGACAGGGGTTCAAACGAGCAGTACTTC. The rearrangement links TRBV2 to TRBJ2-7; 9 nucleotides agree with TRBD1. With 5 bases clipped from V and 5 bases from J, the junction kept 7 bases outside the gene matches. Germline CDR1 SNHLY, CDR2 FYNNEI. This CDR3 is 14 amino acids long.

CDR3 residues: CASSVNPGNQPQHF. CDR3 coding DNA: TGTGCCAGCAGCGTAAACCCAGGCAATCAGCCCCAGCATTTT. The genes are TRBV9 and TRBJ1-5; no definite D call. Germline CDR1 SGDLS, CDR2 YYNGEE. The CDR3 runs 14 residues. V was shortened by 1 base and J by 2 bases, with 7 bases between the two germline ends. The whole variable domain, filled in from reference TRBV9 and TRBJ1-5, reads DSGVTQTPKHLITATGQRVTLRCSPRSGDLSVYWYQQSLDQGLQFLIQYYNGEERAKGNILERFSAQQFPDLHSELNLSSLELGDSALYFCASSVNPGNQPQHFGDGTRLSIL.

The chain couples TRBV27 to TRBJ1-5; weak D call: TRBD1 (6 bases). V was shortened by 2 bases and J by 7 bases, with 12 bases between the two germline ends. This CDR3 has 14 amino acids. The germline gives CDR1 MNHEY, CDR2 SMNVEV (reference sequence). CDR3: CASSLRQVGQPQHF. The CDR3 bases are TGTGCCAGCAGTTTAAGACAGGTTGGGCAGCCCCAGCATTTT.

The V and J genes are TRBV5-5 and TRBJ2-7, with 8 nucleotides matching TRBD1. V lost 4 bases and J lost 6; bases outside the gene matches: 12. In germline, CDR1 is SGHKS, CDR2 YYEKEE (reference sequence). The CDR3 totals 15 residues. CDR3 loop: CASSPARQGSGEQYF. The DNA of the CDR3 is TGTGCCAGCAGCCCGGCGAGACAGGGGTCCGGCGAGCAGTACTTC.

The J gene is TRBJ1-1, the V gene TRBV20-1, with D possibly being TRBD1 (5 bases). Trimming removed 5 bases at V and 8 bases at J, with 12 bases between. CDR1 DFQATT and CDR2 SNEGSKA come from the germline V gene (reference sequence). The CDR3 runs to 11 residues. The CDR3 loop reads CSAGVGGEAFF. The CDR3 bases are TGCAGTGCTGGGGTTGGGGGGGAAGCTTTCTTT.

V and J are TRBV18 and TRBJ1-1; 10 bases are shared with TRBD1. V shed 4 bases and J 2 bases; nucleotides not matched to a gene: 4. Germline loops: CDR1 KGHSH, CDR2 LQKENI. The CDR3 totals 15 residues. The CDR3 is CASSQTTGGNTEAFF. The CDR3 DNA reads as TGTGCCAGCTCACAAACGACAGGGGGCAACACTGAAGCTTTCTTT.

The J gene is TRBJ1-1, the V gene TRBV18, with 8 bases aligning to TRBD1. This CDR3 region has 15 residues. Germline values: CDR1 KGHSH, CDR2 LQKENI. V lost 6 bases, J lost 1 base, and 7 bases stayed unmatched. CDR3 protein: CASSVDRGENTEAFF. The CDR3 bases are TGTGCCAGCTCCGTCGACAGGGGCGAGAACACTGAAGCTTTCTTT.

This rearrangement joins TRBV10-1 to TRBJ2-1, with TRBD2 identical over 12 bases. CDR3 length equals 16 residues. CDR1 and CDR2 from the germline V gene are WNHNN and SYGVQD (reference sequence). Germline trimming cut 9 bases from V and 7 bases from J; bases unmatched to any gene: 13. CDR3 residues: CARSLILAGGRNEQFF. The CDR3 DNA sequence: TGCGCCAGATCGTTAATCCTAGCGGGAGGGCGTAATGAGCAGTTCTTC.

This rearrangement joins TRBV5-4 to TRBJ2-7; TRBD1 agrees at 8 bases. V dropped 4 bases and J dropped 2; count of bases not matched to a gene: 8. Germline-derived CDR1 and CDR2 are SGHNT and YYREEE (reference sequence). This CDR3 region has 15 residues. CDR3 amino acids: CASSENGQGAYEQYF. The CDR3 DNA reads TGTGCCAGCAGCGAAAACGGACAGGGAGCCTACGAGCAGTACTTC.

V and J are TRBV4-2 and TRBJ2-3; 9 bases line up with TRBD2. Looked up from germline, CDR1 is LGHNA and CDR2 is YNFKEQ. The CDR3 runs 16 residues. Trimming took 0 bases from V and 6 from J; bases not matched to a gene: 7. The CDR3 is CASSQDWAAGGDTQYF. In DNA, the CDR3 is TGTGCCAGCAGCCAAGATTGGGCAGCGGGGGGCGATACGCAGTATTTT.

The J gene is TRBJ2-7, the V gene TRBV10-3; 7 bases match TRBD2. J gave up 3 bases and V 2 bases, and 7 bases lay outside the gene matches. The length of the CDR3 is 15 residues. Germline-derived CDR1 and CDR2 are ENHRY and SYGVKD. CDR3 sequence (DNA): TGTGCCATCAGTGAGGAGGGAGGGAACAACTACGAGCAGTACTTC. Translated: CAISEEGGNNYEQYF.

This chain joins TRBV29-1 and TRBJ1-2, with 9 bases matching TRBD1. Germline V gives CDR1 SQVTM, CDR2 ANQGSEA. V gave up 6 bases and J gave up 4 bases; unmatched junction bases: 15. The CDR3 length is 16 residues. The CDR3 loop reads CSVHTTYGTGTYGYTF. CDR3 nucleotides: TGCAGCGTCCATACGACTTACGGGACAGGGACCTATGGCTACACCTTC.

The CDR3 nucleotides are TGCGCCAGCAGCATTGACAGGGGGGACTACGAGCAGTACTTC. Protein: CASSIDRGDYEQYF. This sequence joins TRBV5-1 and TRBJ2-7; 9 bases align to TRBD1. Per germline, CDR1 SGHRS and CDR2 YFSETQ. CDR3 length: 14 amino acids. The ends lost 4 bases at V and 3 bases at J; junction bases unmatched: 5.

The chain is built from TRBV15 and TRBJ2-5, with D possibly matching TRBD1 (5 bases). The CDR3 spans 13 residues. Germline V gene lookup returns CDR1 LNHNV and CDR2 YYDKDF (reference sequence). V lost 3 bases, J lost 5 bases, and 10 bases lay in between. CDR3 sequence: CATSSAPGETQYF. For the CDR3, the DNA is TGTGCCACCAGCAGTGCCCCAGGGGAGACCCAGTACTTC.

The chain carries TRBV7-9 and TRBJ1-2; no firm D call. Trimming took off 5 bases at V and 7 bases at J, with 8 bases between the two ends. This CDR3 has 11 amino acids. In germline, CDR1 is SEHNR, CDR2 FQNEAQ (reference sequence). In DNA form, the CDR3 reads TGTGCCAGCAGCCCCCAGGTTGGCTACACCTTC. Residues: CASSPQVGYTF.

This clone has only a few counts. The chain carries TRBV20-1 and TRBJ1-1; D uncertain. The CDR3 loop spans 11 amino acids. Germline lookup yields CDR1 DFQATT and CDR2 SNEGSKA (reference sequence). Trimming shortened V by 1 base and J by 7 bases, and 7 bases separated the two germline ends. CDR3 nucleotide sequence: TGCAGTGCTAGAGGACCGGGTGAAGCTTTCTTT. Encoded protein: CSARGPGEAFF.

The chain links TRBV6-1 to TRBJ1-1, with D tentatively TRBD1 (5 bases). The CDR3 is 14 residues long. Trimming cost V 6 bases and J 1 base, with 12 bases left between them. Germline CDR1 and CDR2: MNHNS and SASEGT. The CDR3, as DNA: TGTGCCAGCAGCAAGGGGCGGGGGAACACTGAAGCTTTCTTT. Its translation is CASSKGRGNTEAFF.

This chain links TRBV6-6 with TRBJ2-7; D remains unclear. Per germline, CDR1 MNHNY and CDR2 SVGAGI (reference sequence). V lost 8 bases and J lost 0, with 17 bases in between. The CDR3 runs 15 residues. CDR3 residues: CASVKARASSYEQYF. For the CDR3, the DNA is TGTGCCAGCGTCAAGGCCCGAGCGTCCTCCTACGAGCAGTACTTC.

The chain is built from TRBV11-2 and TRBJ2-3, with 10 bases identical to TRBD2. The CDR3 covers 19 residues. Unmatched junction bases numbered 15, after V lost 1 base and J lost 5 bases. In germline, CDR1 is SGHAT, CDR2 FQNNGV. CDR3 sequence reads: CASSLGVGLAGAKGDTQYF. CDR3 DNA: TGTGCCAGCAGCTTAGGAGTAGGTCTAGCGGGGGCTAAGGGAGATACGCAGTATTTT. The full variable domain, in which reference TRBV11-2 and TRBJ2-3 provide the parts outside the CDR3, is EAGVAQSPRYKIIEKRQSVAFWCNPISGHATLYWYQQILGQGPKLLIQFQNNGVVDDSQLPKDRFSAERLKGVDSTLKIQPAKLEDSAVYLCASSLGVGLAGAKGDTQYFGPGTRLTVL.

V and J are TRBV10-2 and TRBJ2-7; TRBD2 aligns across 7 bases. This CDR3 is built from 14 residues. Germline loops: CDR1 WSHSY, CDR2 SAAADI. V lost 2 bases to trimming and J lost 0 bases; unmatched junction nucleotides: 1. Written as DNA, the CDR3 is TGCGCCAGCAGTGAGGGCGGGAGCTCCTACGAGCAGTACTTC. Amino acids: CASSEGGSSYEQYF.

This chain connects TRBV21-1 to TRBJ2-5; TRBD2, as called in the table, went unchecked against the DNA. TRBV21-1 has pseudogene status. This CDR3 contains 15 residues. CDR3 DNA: TGTGCCAGCAGCAAAGCGCGCGAGGACCAAGAGACCCAGTACTTC. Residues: CASSKAREDQETQYF.

The CDR3 DNA reads as TGTGCCACCAGCAGAGATAGGGGGGGGGCCTTCGAGCAGTACTTC. Translating gives CATSRDRGGAFEQYF. The chain carries TRBV15 and TRBJ2-7; D possibly corresponds to TRBD2 (7 bases). Germline CDR1 LNHNV, CDR2 YYDKDF (reference sequence). CDR3 size: 15 residues. V dropped 0 bases and J dropped 6 bases, with 15 bases sitting between them.

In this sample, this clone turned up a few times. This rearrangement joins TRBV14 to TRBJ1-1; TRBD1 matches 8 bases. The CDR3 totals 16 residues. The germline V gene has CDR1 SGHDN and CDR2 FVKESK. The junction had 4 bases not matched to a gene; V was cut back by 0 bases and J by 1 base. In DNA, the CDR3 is TGTGCCAGCAGCCAAGATATTACAGGGGGGAACACTGAAGCTTTCTTT. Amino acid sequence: CASSQDITGGNTEAFF.